A single sample gave rise to the 15 T cell receptor beta chains below, sequenced in a study of blood T cell repertoires in COVID-19. Measured with immunoSEQ multiplex PCR; TCRdb has only the in-frame clones, and not every one. The data hold 350,000 to 450,000 clones, with about nine tenths observed a single time. Input material: PBMCs or T cells enriched from blood (not recorded which). Source of these receptors: a woman aged 35 to 49 who had been exposed to COVID-19.

This rearrangement joins TRBV13 to TRBJ1-2, with D possibly TRBD1 on 5 matching bases. This CDR3 comprises 13 residues. CDR1 and CDR2 from the germline V gene are PRHDT and FYEKMQ (reference sequence). V was pared by 3 bases and J by 4 bases, with 9 bases between. CDR3 residues: CASSLEGVYGYTF. The CDR3 DNA sequence: TGTGCCAGCAGCTTGGAAGGGGTCTATGGCTACACCTTC. Looking up the rest from reference TRBV13 and TRBJ1-2 gives the full variable domain: AAGVIQSPRHLIKEKRETATLKCYPIPRHDTVYWYQQGPGQDPQFLISFYEKMQSDKGSIPDRFSAQQFSDYHSELNMSSLELGDSALYFCASSLEGVYGYTFGSGTRLTVV.

The chain joins TRBV5-8 to TRBJ1-5, with 7 positions matching TRBD1. The CDR3 is 15 amino acids. Trimming removed 4 bases from V and 2 bases from J; junction bases left unmatched: 6. Germline CDR1 is SGHTS and CDR2 is YDEGEE. CDR3 region: CASSAGQVRNQPQHF. The CDR3, as DNA: TGTGCCAGCAGCGCTGGACAGGTGCGCAATCAGCCCCAGCATTTT.

This rearrangement joins TRBV9 to TRBJ2-5; D not resolved. The CDR3 consists of 16 residues. Trimming pared 3 bases from V and 5 bases from J, leaving 20 bases between. Germline V gene sequence: CDR1 SGDLS, CDR2 YYNGEE. The chain's CDR3 is CASSASGVTAGETQYF. The CDR3 region has the DNA TGTGCCAGCAGCGCTTCTGGCGTGACGGCCGGGGAGACCCAGTACTTC.

V gene TRBV18 combines with J gene TRBJ1-2; possible D gene TRBD1, 6 bases. V was pared by 5 bases and J by 3 bases, with 16 bases between. CDR1 and CDR2 (germline): KGHSH, LQKENI. The CDR3 spans 15 residues. CDR3 sequence reads: CASSTWDIDDYGYTF. The CDR3 coding sequence is TGTGCCAGCTCAACCTGGGACATCGACGACTATGGCTACACCTTC.

This rearrangement joins TRBV6-6 to TRBJ2-3, with a tentative D call TRBD1 (6 bases). Germline CDR1 reads MNHNY; CDR2 reads SVGAGI (reference sequence). V dropped 5 bases and J dropped 1 base, with 10 bases sitting between them. The CDR3 contains 14 residues. The CDR3 coding sequence is TGTGCCAGCAGTCCACGACAGGGCACAGATACGCAGTATTTT. It specifies CASSPRQGTDTQYF.

The chain carries TRBV19 and TRBJ1-4; TRBD1 matches at 9 bases. This CDR3 is built from 15 residues. Unmatched junction bases numbered 5, after V lost 6 bases and J lost 3 bases. Per germline, CDR1 LNHDA and CDR2 SQIVND (reference sequence). The CDR3 loop reads CASRDRGRANEKLFF. The CDR3, as DNA: TGTGCCAGTAGGGACAGGGGAAGGGCTAATGAAAAACTGTTTTTT.

This rearrangement joins TRBV5-6 to TRBJ2-1, with TRBD1 matching 10 bases. V lost 1 base to trimming and J lost 5 bases; unmatched junction nucleotides: 3. Germline-derived CDR1 and CDR2 are SGHDT and YYEEEE. The CDR3 contains 15 residues. CDR3 nucleotide sequence: TGTGCCAGCAGCTTGATAGGGACAGGGGACAATGAGCAGTTCTTC. This codes for CASSLIGTGDNEQFF.

This chain joins TRBV7-8 and TRBJ2-7, with D unresolved. Looked up from germline, CDR1 is SGHVS and CDR2 is FQNEAQ. Trimming removed 5 bases at V and 4 bases at J, with 9 bases between. The CDR3 has 12 amino acids. CDR3 sequence (DNA): TGTGCCAGCAGCCCCAATTTTTACGAGCAGTACTTC. It encodes CASSPNFYEQYF.

The V call is TRBV7-2, the J call TRBJ1-3; D perhaps matches TRBD1 (5 bases). The CDR3 is 16 residues long. Germline V gene lookup returns CDR1 SGHTA and CDR2 FQGNSA. V was cut by 5 bases and J by 4 bases, with 18 bases left in between. The CDR3 nucleotides are TGTGCCAGCAGCCGGGGGTTTTTGGGGTCAGGAAACACCATATATTTT. Translation gives CASSRGFLGSGNTIYF.

This clone is a singleton in its sample. The chain couples TRBV6-4 to TRBJ2-3; 8 bases fit TRBD2. The V segment lost 3 bases and the J segment 6 bases; nucleotides outside the gene matches: 8. The V gene's germline CDR1 is MRHNA and CDR2 SNTAGT. The CDR3 extends over 15 amino acids. This chain's CDR3 is CASSEGAGVTDTQYF. CDR3 nucleotides: TGTGCCAGCAGTGAGGGAGCGGGGGTGACGGATACGCAGTATTTT.

The gene calls are TRBV5-6 and TRBJ1-5, with 7 bases that match TRBD1. This CDR3 spans 15 amino acids. CDR1 and CDR2 from the germline V gene are SGHDT and YYEEEE. After removal of 2 bases from V and 2 bases from J, the junction contained 4 bases not matched to a gene. CDR3 amino acids: CASSFNRGGNQPQHF. As DNA, the CDR3 is TGTGCCAGCAGCTTTAACAGGGGTGGCAATCAGCCCCAGCATTTT.

This clone was counted at least ten times. Additional DNA sequences in this sample encode the identical CDR3. The V gene is TRBV30, the J gene TRBJ1-4; no definite D call. V lost 0 bases and J 8 bases, leaving 7 bases between the germline ends. This CDR3 has 12 amino acids. Germline assignment: CDR1 GTSNPN and CDR2 SVGIG (reference sequence). The CDR3 spells CAWSVLREKLFF. The CDR3 nucleotides read TGTGCCTGGAGTGTACTGCGGGAAAAACTGTTTTTT.

V and J are TRBV5-1 and TRBJ1-6, with 7 bases fitting TRBD1. CDR1 and CDR2 (germline): SGHRS, YFSETQ. This CDR3 has 14 amino acids. With 6 bases clipped from V and 6 bases from J, the junction kept 6 bases outside the gene matches. In nucleotides, the CDR3 is TGCGCCAGCACAACAGGGGAGAGTAATTCACCCCTCCACTTT. This gives the protein CASTTGESNSPLHF.

V is TRBV19 and J is TRBJ2-3; 8 positions agree with TRBD2. V shed 6 bases, J shed 3 bases, and the junction held 5 bases outside the gene matches. Germline V gene data show CDR1 as LNHDA and CDR2 as SQIVND (reference sequence). The CDR3 is 14 amino acids. CDR3 DNA sequence: TGTGCCAGTAGCGGGGGGGGCAAAACAGATACGCAGTATTTT. Its translation: CASSGGGKTDTQYF. The variable domain in full, completed from reference TRBV19 and TRBJ2-3, reads DGGITQSPKYLFRKEGQNVTLSCEQNLNHDAMYWYRQDPGQGLRLIYYSQIVNDFQKGDIAEGYSVSREKKESFPLTVTSAQKNPTAFYLCASSGGGKTDTQYFGPGTRLTVL.

This sequence joins TRBV19 and TRBJ2-7; no definite D call. Per germline, CDR1 LNHDA and CDR2 SQIVND (reference sequence). Trimming removed 5 bases at V and 3 bases at J, with 11 bases between. The CDR3 runs to 13 residues. The CDR3, as DNA: TGTGCCAGTAGTGTTGGAACGGGCTACGAGCAGTACTTC. This encodes CASSVGTGYEQYF.